Listed below are T cell receptor beta chains from one sample, sequenced in a study of T cell responses to AZD1222 COVID-19 vaccine. Assay: immunoSEQ multiplex PCR; the TCRdb copy retains only in-frame clones and omits some. The profile shows fewer than 120,000 clones, around 90% of them singletons. The sequencing used peripheral blood, collected on day 0 of AZD1222 vaccination. Every receptor here comes from an adult in good health. CDR3s include the opening cysteine and the closing phenylalanine or tryptophan. A D gene is named only where the DNA matches it firmly. Expanded clones get a size class; other rows say once, few or many, or leave the size out.

.,TRBJ2-7,TRBV2,11,.,TGTGCCAGCAGGTACTTCTACGAGCAGTACTTC,CASRYFYEQYF
TRBD1,TRBJ2-7,TRBV5-1,17,.,TGCGCCAGCAGCCCTGAACCTCAGGACAGGTTCAGGTTACGGCAGTACTTC,CASSPEPQDRFRLRQYF
.,TRBJ2-7,TRBV6-5,14,.,TGTGCCAGCAGCCGCCCAGGGGAAAGCTACGAGCAGTACTTC,CASSRPGESYEQYF
TRBD1,TRBJ1-1,TRBV3-1/TRBV3-2,14,once,TGTGCCAGCAGAAATCAGGGGGCGGACACTGAAGCTTTCTTT,CASRNQGADTEAFF
.,TRBJ2-2,TRBV10-3,14,.,TGTGCCATCAGTCCACCTAGAAATCCCGGGGAGCTGTTTTTT,CAISPPRNPGELFF
TRBD2,TRBJ2-7,TRBV11-2,14,.,TGTGCCAGCAGCTTCACCGGGACTAGGAGCGAGCAGTACTTC,CASSFTGTRSEQYF
.,TRBJ2-2,TRBV2,14,.,TGTGCCAGCAGTAAACTTCAGACAGTCGGGGAGCTGTTTTTT,CASSKLQTVGELFF
.,TRBJ1-6,TRBV18,16,.,TGTGCCAGCTCACCAGGGCATTCCAGGGGAAATTCACCCCTCCACTTT,CASSPGHSRGNSPLHF
TRBD2,TRBJ2-5,TRBV10-3,15,.,TGTGCCATCAGTGCCAGCGGGGAGGCCCAAGAGACCCAGTACTTC,CAISASGEAQETQYF
.,TRBJ2-3,TRBV10-3,14,once,TGTGCCGCTCGACCTGAGGGGCCTACAGATACGCAGTATTTT,CAARPEGPTDTQYF
TRBD1,TRBJ1-4,TRBV19,16,.,TGTGCCAGTAGTATTTTGGGACAGGGGCCTAATGAAAAACTGTTTTTT,CASSILGQGPNEKLFF
TRBD2,TRBJ2-2,TRBV7-7,14,.,TGTGCTAGCAGCTTGGGACTAGCTTCCGGGGAGCTGTTTTTT,CASSLGLASGELFF
.,TRBJ2-3,TRBV19,15,.,TGTGCCAGTACCCCTCCGGGGGCCGAGACAGATACGCAGTATTTT,CASTPPGAETDTQYF
TRBD2,TRBJ2-5,TRBV10-3,16,once,TGTGCCATCAGGGGGGGGTTAGGGAGCTCGGGAGAGACCCAGTACTTC,CAIRGGLGSSGETQYF
.,TRBJ1-2,TRBV24-1,12,.,TGTGCCACCAGTGATTCAGGGCACGGCTACACCTTC,CATSDSGHGYTF
.,TRBJ2-6,TRBV19,15,.,TGTGCCAGTAGTATCGAGGGGTCTGGGGCCAACGTCCTGACTTTC,CASSIEGSGANVLTF
TRBD1,TRBJ1-2,TRBV3-1/TRBV3-2,19,few,TGTGCCAGCAGCCATCAATCCGGGACAGGGGTTAAGAGGGACTATGGCTACACCTTC,CASSHQSGTGVKRDYGYTF
.,TRBJ1-2,TRBV28,11,.,TGTGCCAGCAGTTCCGGGACAAAAGGCACCTTC,CASSSGTKGTF
.,TRBJ2-3,TRBV12-3/TRBV12-4,13,.,TGTGCCAGCAGGGGGCCGGGTACCCGTAGGCAGTATTTT,CASRGPGTRRQYF
.,TRBJ1-5,TRBV15,14,.,TGTGCCACCAGCAGAGATACGTTCAATCAGCCCCAGCATTTT,CATSRDTFNQPQHF
TRBD1,TRBJ2-4,TRBV19,16,once,TGTGCCAGTAGTGGGATCCGGACAGGGGCTGTTGACATTCAGTACTTC,CASSGIRTGAVDIQYF
.,TRBJ1-4,TRBV6-6,13,.,TGTGCCAGCACCCCTTTGCCGAATGAAAAACTGTTTTTT,CASTPLPNEKLFF
TRBD1,TRBJ2-7,TRBV24-1,16,.,TGTGCCACCAGTGACCCCACAGCAGGACAGGGGTACGAGCAGTACTTC,CATSDPTAGQGYEQYF
.,TRBJ1-3,TRBV28,14,.,TGTGCCAGCAGTTATCAGAACTCTGGAAACACCATATATTTT,CASSYQNSGNTIYF
.,TRBJ1-2,TRBV11-2,14,.,TGTGCCAGCAGCTTATCGGGGGGTGGGTATGGCTACACCTTC,CASSLSGGGYGYTF
TRBD2,TRBJ2-1,TRBV6-2/TRBV6-3,14,.,TGTGCCAGCAGTCTTAGCGGGGGGGCCAATGAGCAGTTCTTC,CASSLSGGANEQFF
TRBD1,TRBJ2-7,TRBV4-3,18,.,TGCGCCAGCAGCCATCCTACCCCGGGACAGGACATCTCCTACGAGCAGTACTTC,CASSHPTPGQDISYEQYF
TRBD1,TRBJ2-7,TRBV10-1,15,.,TGCGCCAGCAGTGATCCGGGACAGGGCACCTACGAGCAGTACTTC,CASSDPGQGTYEQYF
.,TRBJ1-6,TRBV6-1,12,.,TGTGCCAGCAGTGACGATTATTCACCCCTCCACTTT,CASSDDYSPLHF
TRBD2,TRBJ2-1,TRBV3-1/TRBV3-2,17,once,TGTGCCAGCAGCCAACCGGGACTAGCGGGACACGGCAATGAGCAGTTCTTC,CASSQPGLAGHGNEQFF
TRBD1,TRBJ2-2,TRBV3-1/TRBV3-2,14,once,TGTGCCAGCAGGGACAGGGCGGTCACCGGGGAGCTGTTTTTT,CASRDRAVTGELFF
TRBD1,TRBJ1-3,TRBV11-2,18,.,TGTGCCAGCAGCTCCGGGGACAGGGGGCTATTTACTGGAAACACCATATATTTT,CASSSGDRGLFTGNTIYF
.,TRBJ2-7,TRBV5-8,12,.,TGTGCCAGCAGCAGACTTAACCTAAGGCAGTACTTC,CASSRLNLRQYF
.,TRBJ1-1,TRBV14,14,.,TGTGCCAGCAGCCAAGATACTTCGGGTAGGGAAGCTTTCTTT,CASSQDTSGREAFF
.,TRBJ1-6,TRBV6-5,15,.,TGTGCCAGCAGTTACGCCCCGGGGTATAATTCACCCCTCCACTTT,CASSYAPGYNSPLHF
.,TRBJ2-1,TRBV7-2,12,.,TGTGCCAGCAGCCATGCGAGGGGTGAGCAGTTCTTC,CASSHARGEQFF
.,TRBJ2-7,TRBV4-2,15,.,TGTGCCAGCAGCCCCTCCGGGACACCATCCTACGAGCAGTACTTC,CASSPSGTPSYEQYF